This TCR beta chain was sequenced during a study of OX40 agonist ivuxolimab in advanced cancers. Some clones are missing from TCRdb's copy, which holds only in-frame ones; the method was immunoSEQ multiplex PCR. This sample has about 75,000 clones, with roughly 86% found just once. Overall study findings and caveats: CD8+ T cells were the subset that, on average, had more expanded clones than CD4+.

About this clone itself: The target antigen is unknown.

Germline CDR1 and CDR2: SGHKS and YYEKEE (reference sequence). This CDR3 has 15 residues. Trimming took off 3 bases at V and 2 bases at J, with 12 bases between the two ends. The sequencing used CD4+ or CD8+ T cells sorted from blood, collected in a trial of the OX40 agonist ivuxolimab. The receptor was isolated from an adult with an advanced solid tumor such as melanoma, head and neck, liver or kidney cancer. The rearrangement joins TRBV5-5 to TRBJ1-5, with D possibly TRBD1 on 5 matching bases. The CDR3 sequence: CASSSSGTGNQPQHF. DNA for the CDR3: TGTGCCAGCAGCTCCTCCGGGACGGGCAATCAGCCCCAGCATTTT.